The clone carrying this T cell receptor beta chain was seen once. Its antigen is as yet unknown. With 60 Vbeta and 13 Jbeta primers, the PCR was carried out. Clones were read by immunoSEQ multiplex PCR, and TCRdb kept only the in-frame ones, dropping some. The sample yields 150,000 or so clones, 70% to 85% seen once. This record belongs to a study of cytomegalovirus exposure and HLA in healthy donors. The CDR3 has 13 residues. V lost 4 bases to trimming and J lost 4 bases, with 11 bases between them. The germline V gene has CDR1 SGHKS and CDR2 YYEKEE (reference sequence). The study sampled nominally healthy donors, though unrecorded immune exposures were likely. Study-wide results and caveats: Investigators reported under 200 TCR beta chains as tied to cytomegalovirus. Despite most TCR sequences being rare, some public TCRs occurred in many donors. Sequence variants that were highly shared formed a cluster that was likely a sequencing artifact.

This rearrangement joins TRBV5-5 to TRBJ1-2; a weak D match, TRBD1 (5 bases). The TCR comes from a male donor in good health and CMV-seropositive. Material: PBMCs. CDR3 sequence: CASSRPGSYGYTF. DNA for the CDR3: TGTGCCAGCAGCCGTCCAGGGTCCTATGGCTACACCTTC.